This TCR beta chain derives from a study of T cells after yellow fever vaccination. Study-wide results and limits: At 95% to 98% for CD4 and approximately 89% for CD8, most primary-vaccination clones showed up again after the booster. Within FACS-sorted repertoires, abundant clonotypes contaminating from the bulk population could be present. Though it reached lower strength, the secondary response hit its peak faster, day 5 versus 15.

In making TCR cDNA, 5'RACE template switching added a universal primer site and UMIs to it. TCRdb called the 5' RACE reads again in MiXCR, with one record for every CDR3 protein. The data hold some 600,000 distinct CDR3 sequences, with about a sixth observed a single time. On this clonotype: The antigen remains undetermined.

From germline, CDR1 is SGHRS and CDR2 YFSETQ. Trimming cost V 4 bases and J 2 bases, with 9 bases left between them. This CDR3 is 13 amino acids long. The chain employs TRBV5-1 and TRBJ2-5; weak D call: TRBD1 (6 bases). The clonotype was recovered from a man aged 18 to 29 who received the YFV17D yellow fever vaccine. Here the sequenced sample was PBMCs, taken around 5 days after the first yellow fever vaccination. CDR3 sequence (DNA): TGCGCCAGCAGCGTGAGGGGGCAAGAGACCCAGTACTTC. This sequence encodes CASSVRGQETQYF.